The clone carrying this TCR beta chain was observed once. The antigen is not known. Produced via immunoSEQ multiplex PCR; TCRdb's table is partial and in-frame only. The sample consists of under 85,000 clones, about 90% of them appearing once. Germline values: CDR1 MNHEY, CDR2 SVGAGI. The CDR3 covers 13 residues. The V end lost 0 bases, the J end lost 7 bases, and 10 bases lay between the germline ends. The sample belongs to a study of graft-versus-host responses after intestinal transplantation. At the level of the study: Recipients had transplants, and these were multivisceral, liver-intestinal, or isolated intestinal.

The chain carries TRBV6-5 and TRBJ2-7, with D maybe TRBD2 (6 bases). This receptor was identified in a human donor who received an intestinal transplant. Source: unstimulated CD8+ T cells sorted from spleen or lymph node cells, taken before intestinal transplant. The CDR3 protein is CASSYSPAGEQYF. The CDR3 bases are TGTGCCAGCAGTTACTCGCCCGCGGGGGAGCAGTACTTC.